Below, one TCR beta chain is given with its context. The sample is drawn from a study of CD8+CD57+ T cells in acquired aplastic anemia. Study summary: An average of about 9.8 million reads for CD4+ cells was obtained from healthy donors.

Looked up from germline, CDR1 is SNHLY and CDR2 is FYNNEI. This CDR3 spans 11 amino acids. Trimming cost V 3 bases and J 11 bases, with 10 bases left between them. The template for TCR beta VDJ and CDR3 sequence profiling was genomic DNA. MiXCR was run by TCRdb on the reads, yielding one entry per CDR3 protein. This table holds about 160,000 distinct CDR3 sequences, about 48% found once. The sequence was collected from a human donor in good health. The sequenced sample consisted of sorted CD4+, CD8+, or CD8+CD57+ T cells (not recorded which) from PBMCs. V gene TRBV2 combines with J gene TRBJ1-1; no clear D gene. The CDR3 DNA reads TGTGCCAGCAGTGACTTCTTCGGGGCTTTCTTT. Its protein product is CASSDFFGAFF.